One sample yielded the 16 T cell receptor beta chains listed below, sequenced in a study of beta chain features in type 1 diabetes. The investigators reverse transcribed all of the isolated RNA, so they sequenced expressed TCRB transcripts. TCRdb's copy holds only in-frame clones and misses some; the assay was immunoSEQ multiplex PCR. In the table there are under 250,000 clones, around 14% of which are singletons. The sample was naive CD4+ T cells from blood. The receptors originated from a woman in her thirties or forties in good health.

The chain combines TRBV5-4 with TRBJ2-7; D is possibly TRBD1 (5 bases). The germline V gene encodes CDR1 SGHNT and CDR2 YYREEE (reference sequence). V lost 5 bases and J 0 bases, leaving 21 bases between the germline ends. The CDR3 is 17 residues long. In DNA form, the CDR3 reads TGTGCCAGCAGTCGAAAAAAAGGGGAACTGAGCTCCTACGAGCAGTACTTC. Translation gives CASSRKKGELSSYEQYF. The entire variable domain, with the rest obtained from reference TRBV5-4 and TRBJ2-7, is as follows: ETGVTQSPTHLIKTRGQQVTLRCSSQSGHNTVSWYQQALGQGPQFIFQYYREEENGRGNFPPRFSGLQFPNYSSELNVNALELDDSALYLCASSRKKGELSSYEQYFGPGTRLTVT.

The chain uses TRBV2 and TRBJ2-1, with 7 positions matching TRBD2. Germline CDR1 and CDR2: SNHLY and FYNNEI. With 3 bases clipped from V and 7 bases from J, the junction kept 9 bases outside the gene matches. The CDR3 totals 15 residues. CDR3 amino acids: CASSEGGTSANEQFF. The CDR3 DNA is TGTGCCAGCAGTGAGGGGGGAACTAGCGCAAATGAGCAGTTCTTC.

This clone occurred a few times. The chain couples TRBV19 to TRBJ2-2; 8 positions match TRBD2. The CDR3 length is 15 residues. J gave up 2 bases and V 6 bases, and 5 bases lay outside the gene matches. Germline V lookup: CDR1 LNHDA, CDR2 SQIVND (reference sequence). Here the CDR3 DNA reads TGTGCCAGTAGCCTACTAGCGGCCAACACCGGGGAGCTGTTTTTT. As protein: CASSLLAANTGELFF.

This clone appeared a few times. The chain uses TRBV11-3 and TRBJ2-3; D might be TRBD2 (6 bases). The germline CDR1 and CDR2 sequences are SGHNT and YENEEA. V shed 5 bases and J shed 2 bases, with 11 bases lying between them. The CDR3 has 14 amino acids. The CDR3 nucleotides read TGTGCCAGCAGCCCGCGCGGGGCCACAGATACGCAGTATTTT. Its translation is CASSPRGATDTQYF.

This clone was detected only once. The chain links TRBV5-1 to TRBJ2-2, with 10 bases aligning to TRBD2. The CDR3 sequence is 16 residues long. CDR1 and CDR2 (germline): SGHRS, YFSETQ. V gave up 5 bases and J gave up 0 bases; unmatched junction bases: 4. Here the CDR3 reads CASRLSGGPNTGELFF. Here the CDR3 DNA reads TGCGCCAGCAGACTTAGCGGGGGGCCGAACACCGGGGAGCTGTTTTTT.

The chain recombines TRBV5-1 with TRBJ1-1; 11 nucleotides align to TRBD1. V shed 4 bases, J shed 4 bases, and the junction held 3 bases outside the gene matches. The CDR3 is 14 residues long. Germline CDR1 SGHRS, CDR2 YFSETQ. CDR3 DNA sequence: TGCGCCAGCAGCATCGGGACAGGGGGCACTGAAGCTTTCTTT. Translating gives CASSIGTGGTEAFF.

The table lists this clone with a few counts. V is TRBV5-6 and J is TRBJ2-3; 7 bases match TRBD1. The V and J ends lost 4 bases and 0 bases, in that order; junction bases with no gene match: 2. From germline, CDR1 is SGHDT and CDR2 YYEEEE. The CDR3 is 14 amino acids. The CDR3 DNA reads as TGTGCCAGCAGCCCGACAGGGAGCACAGATACGCAGTATTTT. Its translation: CASSPTGSTDTQYF.

This clone was detected only a few times. V gene TRBV29-1 combines with J gene TRBJ1-4, with 7 bases that match TRBD1. Trimming took 2 bases from V and 4 from J; bases not matched to a gene: 4. CDR1 and CDR2 (germline): SQVTM, ANQGSEA. The CDR3 length is 14 residues. DNA of the CDR3: TGCAGCGTTGAAATACCAGGGGGTAATGAAAAACTGTTTTTT. Its protein product is CSVEIPGGNEKLFF.

The rearrangement links TRBV7-2 to TRBJ2-2; 9 bases map to TRBD2. Trimming took 0 bases from V and 3 from J; bases not matched to a gene: 2. Germline loops: CDR1 SGHTA, CDR2 FQGNSA. The CDR3 loop spans 16 amino acids. For the CDR3, the DNA is TGTGCCAGCAGCTTAGCAGCGGGGGGTTACACCGGGGAGCTGTTTTTT. It is translated as CASSLAAGGYTGELFF.

This clone was seen only a few times. The chain carries TRBV18 and TRBJ2-7; 7 positions match TRBD2. The CDR3 has 13 amino acids. V dropped 6 bases and J dropped 0; count of bases not matched to a gene: 2. From germline, CDR1 is KGHSH and CDR2 LQKENI. The CDR3 protein is CASSGGSSYEQYF. Written as DNA, the CDR3 is TGTGCCAGCTCGGGGGGGAGCTCCTACGAGCAGTACTTC.

This rearrangement joins TRBV6-1 to TRBJ1-6; the D gene is possibly TRBD1 (5 bases). This CDR3 spans 15 amino acids. V was trimmed by 6 bases and J by 10 bases, leaving 19 bases between them. Germline loops: CDR1 MNHNS, CDR2 SASEGT. CDR3 DNA: TGTGCCAGCAGCAACTTCGGGGGTGGGAGCTCACCCCTCCACTTT. As protein: CASSNFGGGSSPLHF.

The chain joins TRBV7-8 to TRBJ2-5, with 11 bases that match TRBD1. Trimming cost V 4 bases and J 5 bases; bases outside gene matches: 6. The germline gives CDR1 SGHVS, CDR2 FQNEAQ. The CDR3 runs 15 residues. Here the CDR3 reads CASSSRTGGAETQYF. For the CDR3, the DNA is TGTGCCAGCAGCTCCCGGACAGGGGGCGCGGAGACCCAGTACTTC.

This chain joins TRBV7-9 and TRBJ1-5, with D maybe TRBD1 (5 bases). The CDR3 runs 14 residues. Germline CDR1 and CDR2: SEHNR and FQNEAQ (reference sequence). Trimming removed 1 base from V and 3 bases from J, with 7 bases in between. CDR3 DNA sequence: TGTGCCAGCAGCTTAGGACAGTCCAATCAGCCCCAGCATTTT. Amino acids: CASSLGQSNQPQHF.

There are a few counts of this clone. The chain recombines TRBV7-2 with TRBJ2-3, with TRBD2 as a possible D gene (5 bases). V lost 5 bases, J lost 7 bases, and 10 bases lay in between. The CDR3 has 12 amino acids. Germline V lookup: CDR1 SGHTA, CDR2 FQGNSA. The DNA for the CDR3 is TGTGCCAGCAGCCCCGGGGTGAATACGCAGTATTTT. Translating gives CASSPGVNTQYF.

Only a few counts were recorded for this clone. The chain employs TRBV9 and TRBJ2-1, with D possibly TRBD2 on 5 matching bases. CDR3 size: 17 residues. Trimming removed 2 bases at V and 8 bases at J, with 23 bases between. The germline CDR1 and CDR2 sequences are SGDLS and YYNGEE. The CDR3 spells CASSVARTAGSRYEQFF. For the CDR3, the DNA is TGTGCCAGCAGCGTTGCTCGGACTGCCGGATCCAGGTATGAGCAGTTCTTC.

This clone was seen more than once but under ten times. The V gene is TRBV5-8, the J gene TRBJ2-1, with 7 bases identical to TRBD1. There are 11 residues in the CDR3. Germline assignment: CDR1 SGHTS and CDR2 YDEGEE. Trimming at V came to 4 bases and at J to 10 bases, leaving 2 bases not matched to a gene. CDR3 in amino acids: CASSPRGEQFF. The CDR3 DNA sequence: TGTGCCAGCAGCCCCAGGGGGGAGCAGTTCTTC.